This entry lists 32 T cell receptor beta chains sequenced from one sample in a study of shared clonotypes between healthy human individuals. Clones were read by immunoSEQ multiplex PCR, and TCRdb kept only the in-frame ones, dropping some. The sample yields a few hundred thousand clones, over 60% seen once. Sequenced sample: memory CD4+ T cells sorted from blood. The sample's subset: CD45RA-negative fraction. These receptors originate from a man younger than 40 in good health.

This clone was detected a few times. Other DNA sequences in this sample translate to the same CDR3. The chain has TRBV11-3 and TRBJ2-1; D gene ambiguous. The CDR3 has 13 residues. Germline assignment: CDR1 SGHNT and CDR2 YENEEA. V gave up 5 bases and J gave up 6 bases, with 11 bases separating them. DNA for the CDR3: TGTGCCAGCAGCCCTGGGCCTTCCAATGAGCAGTTCTTC. Translating it yields CASSPGPSNEQFF.

This clone was recorded at least ten times. The V gene is TRBV5-4, the J gene TRBJ1-4; D may be TRBD1 (5 bases). Germline V lookup: CDR1 SGHNT, CDR2 YYREEE (reference sequence). The CDR3 has 14 residues. Deletions cut 4 bases from V and 8 bases from J, with 15 bases between. CDR3 amino acids: CASSRGVGEEKLFF. The CDR3, as DNA: TGTGCCAGCAGCAGAGGGGTTGGTGAAGAAAAACTGTTTTTT.

V is TRBV29-1 and J is TRBJ1-3; D is ambiguous. Germline V CDR1 and CDR2: SQVTM, ANQGSEA. CDR3 size: 13 residues. Trimming took off 4 bases at V and 2 bases at J, with 9 bases between the two ends. The CDR3 sequence: CSVVGQAGNTIYF. The CDR3 region has the DNA TGCAGCGTTGTGGGCCAGGCTGGAAACACCATATATTTT. Supplemented by reference TRBV29-1 and TRBJ1-3, the full variable domain reads SAVISQKPSRDICQRGTSLTIQCQVDSQVTMMFWYRQQPGQSLTLIATANQGSEATYESGFVIDKFPISRPNLTFSTLTVSNMSPEDSSIYLCSVVGQAGNTIYFGEGSWLTVV.

The chain links TRBV27 to TRBJ2-5; the match to TRBD2 covers 7 bases. V shed 6 bases, J shed 3 bases, and the junction held 10 bases outside the gene matches. CDR1 and CDR2 (germline): MNHEY, SMNVEV (reference sequence). The CDR3 is made up of 15 amino acids. The CDR3 nucleotides read TGTGCCAGCAGCGACCGTCTGCGGGAGAAAGAGACCCAGTACTTC. This sequence encodes CASSDRLREKETQYF.

This clone has a handful of counts. The sample contains more than one DNA sequence encoding this CDR3. V and J are TRBV5-1 and TRBJ2-5; tentatively, D is TRBD1 (6 bases). The CDR3 runs to 12 residues. Germline V gene lookup returns CDR1 SGHRS and CDR2 YFSETQ. Trimming cost V 4 bases and J 5 bases, with 9 bases left between them. CDR3: CASSPQGETQYF. The DNA of the CDR3 is TGCGCCAGCAGCCCCCAGGGGGAGACCCAGTACTTC.

This clone was seen many times. The chain combines TRBV7-9 with TRBJ2-6, with 12 bases that match TRBD2. The CDR3 contains 18 residues. Germline CDR1 reads SEHNR; CDR2 reads FQNEAQ (reference sequence). The trim removed 4 bases at V and 1 base at J, leaving 5 bases unmatched. This CDR3 reads CASSYLAGGPSGANVLTF. For the CDR3, the DNA is TGTGCCAGCAGCTACCTAGCGGGAGGGCCGTCTGGGGCCAACGTCCTGACTTTC.

The rearrangement joins TRBV5-1 to TRBJ2-3, with 9 bases that match TRBD2. In germline, CDR1 is SGHRS, CDR2 YFSETQ. The trim removed 0 bases at V and 2 bases at J, leaving 7 bases unmatched. This CDR3 spans 17 amino acids. The CDR3 here is CASSLAVAGGLTDTQYF. In DNA form, the CDR3 reads TGCGCCAGCAGCTTGGCCGTGGCGGGAGGGCTCACAGATACGCAGTATTTT.

The chain carries TRBV5-1 and TRBJ1-1; maybe TRBD1 (5 bases). V was clipped by 5 bases and J by 0 bases, with 14 bases between them. The CDR3 has 15 amino acids. CDR1 and CDR2 (germline): SGHRS, YFSETQ. This CDR3 reads CASRRQPGVNTEAFF. For the CDR3, the DNA is TGCGCCAGCAGAAGACAGCCGGGGGTGAACACTGAAGCTTTCTTT.

The chain carries TRBV28 and TRBJ2-7; tentative D call: TRBD2 (6 bases). Per the germline V gene, CDR1 is MDHEN and CDR2 is SYDVKM. The V end lost 5 bases, the J end lost 4 bases, and 15 bases lay between the germline ends. The CDR3 covers 14 residues. CDR3 region: CASSGGGKEYEQYF. CDR3 bases: TGTGCCAGCAGTGGAGGCGGGAAAGAGTACGAGCAGTACTTC.

V is TRBV5-1 and J is TRBJ2-1; D may be TRBD2 (5 bases). V lost 4 bases, J lost 0 bases, and 17 bases lay in between. Per germline, CDR1 SGHRS and CDR2 YFSETQ. The CDR3 covers 17 residues. Written as DNA, the CDR3 is TGCGCCAGCAGCCGTGTAGTGACTACAGCCTCCTACAATGAGCAGTTCTTC. Its protein is CASSRVVTTASYNEQFF.

This clone has at least ten counts. The chain carries TRBV30 and TRBJ2-7, with a possible D match to TRBD1 (5 bases). The V end was cut by 4 bases, the J end by 0 bases, with 10 bases between. In germline, CDR1 is GTSNPN, CDR2 SVGIG (reference sequence). The CDR3 loop spans 13 amino acids. CDR3 DNA sequence: TGTGCCTGGACACGACAGAACTCCTACGAGCAGTACTTC. It codes for CAWTRQNSYEQYF.

V and J are TRBV10-2 and TRBJ2-7, with D tentatively TRBD1 (5 bases). The germline V and J ends were trimmed by 0 bases and 3 bases, with 21 bases remaining between them. The CDR3 length is 18 residues. From germline, CDR1 is WSHSY and CDR2 SAAADI. The CDR3: CASSESYPFDRINYEQYF. The CDR3 region has the DNA TGCGCCAGCAGTGAGTCGTATCCTTTCGACAGAATCAACTACGAGCAGTACTTC.

The chain links TRBV7-9 to TRBJ1-1; 8 bases agree with TRBD1. Per the germline V gene, CDR1 is SEHNR and CDR2 is FQNEAQ (reference sequence). There are 14 residues in the CDR3. Trimming took 5 bases from V and 3 from J; bases not matched to a gene: 5. CDR3 residues: CASSIQGGYTEAFF. In DNA, the CDR3 is TGTGCCAGCAGCATACAGGGGGGTTACACTGAAGCTTTCTTT.

This clone was observed once. The chain has TRBV25-1 and TRBJ2-3; D is unresolved. The CDR3 is made up of 14 amino acids. V shed 6 bases and J shed 3 bases, with 13 bases lying between them. Germline CDR1 and CDR2: MGHDK and SYGVNS. The chain's CDR3 is CASRHKLVTDTQYF. The DNA of the CDR3 is TGTGCCAGCAGGCACAAGTTAGTGACAGATACGCAGTATTTT.

The chain uses TRBV14 and TRBJ1-5, with D hard to call. Germline V gives CDR1 SGHDN, CDR2 FVKESK. The V and J ends lost 1 base and 7 bases respectively, with 2 bases between them. The CDR3 runs 11 residues. The CDR3 is CASSQVQPQHF. CDR3 coding DNA: TGTGCCAGCAGCCAAGTCCAGCCCCAGCATTTT.

This clone was detected only a few times. Here the CDR3 DNA reads TGTGCCAGCAGTGAAGTTAGGGCCCAGTACTTC. As protein: CASSEVRAQYF. The rearrangement uses TRBV2 and TRBJ2-5; D unresolved. The CDR3 totals 11 residues. Per germline, CDR1 SNHLY and CDR2 FYNNEI. V lost 1 base, J lost 9 bases, and 6 bases lay in between. Complete variable domain (other parts from reference TRBV2 and TRBJ2-5): EPEVTQTPSHQVTQMGQEVILRCVPISNHLYFYWYRQILGQKVEFLVSFYNNEISEKSEIFDDQFSVERPDGSNFTLKIRSTKLEDSAMYFCASSEVRAQYFGPGTRLLVL.

This clone was found once. The chain uses TRBV6-1 and TRBJ1-1, with D perhaps matching TRBD1 (5 bases). The CDR3 extends over 14 amino acids. Trimming removed 6 bases from V and 0 bases from J, with 11 bases in between. Per germline, CDR1 MNHNS and CDR2 SASEGT. The CDR3 loop reads CASRWGSMNTEAFF. The DNA of the CDR3 is TGTGCCAGCAGGTGGGGGTCGATGAACACTGAAGCTTTCTTT.

V and J are TRBV5-5 and TRBJ1-1; D gene unclear. The CDR3 consists of 13 residues. Germline loops: CDR1 SGHKS, CDR2 YYEKEE (reference sequence). The ends were cut back, 1 base at V and 3 bases at J, with 7 bases in the middle. CDR3 nucleotides: TGTGCCAGCAGCTTGTACGGGGACACTGAAGCTTTCTTT. Translating gives CASSLYGDTEAFF.

The V gene is TRBV6-6, the J gene TRBJ2-5; the match to TRBD1 covers 7 bases. The CDR3 extends over 13 amino acids. The germline V gene has CDR1 MNHNY and CDR2 SVGAGI (reference sequence). The V and J ends lost 10 bases and 2 bases, in that order; junction bases with no gene match: 7. CDR3 DNA sequence: TGTGCCACAAACCGGGACAGACAAGAGACCCAGTACTTC. Translating it yields CATNRDRQETQYF.

V usage is TRBV7-2 and J usage is TRBJ2-5; either TRBD1 or TRBD2 may fit D (5 bases each). Germline V gene data show CDR1 as SGHTA and CDR2 as FQGNSA. The V end lost 1 base, the J end lost 5 bases, and 11 bases lay between the germline ends. The length of the CDR3 is 14 residues. The CDR3 reads CASSLGTPGETQYF. CDR3 nucleotide sequence: TGTGCCAGCAGCTTAGGGACTCCAGGGGAGACCCAGTACTTC.

This clone appeared once. The chain has TRBV5-6 and TRBJ1-1; the match to TRBD1 covers 7 bases. V gave up 4 bases and J gave up 4 bases; unmatched junction bases: 7. Looked up from germline, CDR1 is SGHDT and CDR2 is YYEEEE. The CDR3 has 14 amino acids. DNA for the CDR3: TGTGCCAGCAGCACCGGGACAGTAATCACTGAAGCTTTCTTT. This encodes CASSTGTVITEAFF.

On this clone itself: The same CDR3 arises from other DNA sequences in this sample as well. The chain couples TRBV18 to TRBJ2-5; D is unresolved. The V gene lost 2 bases and the J gene lost 5 bases, with 3 bases spanning the gap. Looked up from germline, CDR1 is KGHSH and CDR2 is LQKENI. The length of the CDR3 is 11 residues. The CDR3 DNA sequence: TGTGCCAGCTCACCAGGGGAGACCCAGTACTTC. Amino acids: CASSPGETQYF.

This chain links TRBV5-4 with TRBJ2-5; 7 nucleotides match TRBD1. The CDR3 length is 16 residues. Germline V CDR1 and CDR2: SGHNT, YYREEE (reference sequence). With V trimmed by 4 bases and J by 2 bases, 11 bases remained unmatched. CDR3 coding DNA: TGTGCCAGCAGCCGGTACCGGGACAGACTACAAGAGACCCAGTACTTC. It yields the protein CASSRYRDRLQETQYF.

This chain connects TRBV2 to TRBJ2-1; 7 bases agree with TRBD2. J gave up 1 base and V 0 bases, and 9 bases lay outside the gene matches. Looked up from germline, CDR1 is SNHLY and CDR2 is FYNNEI. This CDR3 spans 18 amino acids. The CDR3 DNA is TGTGCCAGCAGTGAAGCGCTTCTGGCGGGGGAGTCCTACAATGAGCAGTTCTTC. The encoded protein is CASSEALLAGESYNEQFF.

A note on this clone: One end of the junction fails to match germline, which may point to a read error. The chain couples TRBV11-2 to TRBJ1-3; no reliable D call. The CDR3 runs to 16 residues. From germline, CDR1 is SGHAT and CDR2 FQNNGV. The CDR3 sequence: CASRLEATDSGNTIYF. The CDR3 DNA sequence: TGTGCCAGCAGATTAGAGGCGACTGACTCTGGAAACACCATATATTTT. Complete variable domain (other parts from reference TRBV11-2 and TRBJ1-3): EAGVAQSPRYKIIEKRQSVAFWCNPISGHATLYWYQQILGQGPKLLIQFQNNGVVDDSQLPKDRFSAERLKGVDSTLKIQPAKLEDSAVYLCASRLEATDSGNTIYFGEGSWLTVV.

This rearrangement joins TRBV6-1 to TRBJ2-7; TRBD1 aligns across 7 bases. The CDR3 covers 14 residues. Germline V gene data show CDR1 as MNHNS and CDR2 as SASEGT. Trimming cost V 2 bases and J 1 base; bases outside gene matches: 2. The CDR3 sequence: CASSERQGSYEQYF. The CDR3 nucleotides are TGTGCCAGCAGTGAAAGACAGGGATCCTACGAGCAGTACTTC.

The chain recombines TRBV7-2 with TRBJ2-5; a weak D match, TRBD2 (7 bases). Germline V gene sequence: CDR1 SGHTA, CDR2 FQGNSA. The V end was cut by 1 base, the J end by 1 base, with 10 bases between. The CDR3 covers 15 residues. Written as DNA, the CDR3 is TGTGCCAGCAGCTTAGGCGGGGGCCCCCAAGAGACCCAGTACTTC. It translates to CASSLGGGPQETQYF.

This clone occurred a few times. This sequence joins TRBV5-1 and TRBJ1-2; 8 nucleotides line up with TRBD1. The CDR3 covers 16 residues. Per germline, CDR1 SGHRS and CDR2 YFSETQ. After removal of 7 bases from V and 4 bases from J, the junction contained 15 bases not matched to a gene. The CDR3: CASYRDPGGESYGYTF. The CDR3 coding sequence is TGCGCCAGCTACCGGGACCCAGGGGGCGAAAGCTATGGCTACACCTTC.

The CDR3 sequence is CSVAQGVSSYEQYF. In nucleotides, the CDR3 is TGCAGCGTTGCCCAGGGGGTTAGTTCCTACGAGCAGTACTTC. The genes are TRBV29-1 and TRBJ2-7; 7 bases line up with TRBD1. The CDR3 contains 14 residues. V shed 4 bases and J 1 base; nucleotides not matched to a gene: 7. The V gene's germline CDR1 is SQVTM and CDR2 ANQGSEA.

The V call is TRBV10-1, the J call TRBJ2-7; D possibly corresponds to TRBD1 (5 bases). Germline V gene lookup returns CDR1 WNHNN and CDR2 SYGVQD (reference sequence). The CDR3 is 15 residues long. The germline V and J ends were trimmed by 1 base and 6 bases, with 16 bases remaining between them. CDR3 nucleotides: TGCGCCAGCAGTGAGTACGGGCAGGGTGTAGGCGAGCAGTACTTC. Translated, it gives CASSEYGQGVGEQYF.

The chain has TRBV6-6 and TRBJ2-1; the D call may be TRBD1 or TRBD2 (5 bases each). Between the trimmed V and J ends, which lost 4 bases and 8 bases, there was a span of 12 bases. Germline V gene data show CDR1 as MNHNY and CDR2 as SVGAGI (reference sequence). The CDR3 is made up of 13 amino acids. Here the CDR3 DNA reads TGTGCCAGCAGTTGGGACCAGGGAGATGAGCAGTTCTTC. This sequence encodes CASSWDQGDEQFF.

In this sample, this clone turned up a few times. The CDR3 DNA sequence: TGCGCCAGCAGCCCAGTGGTGGGCGGGGCTAACACCGGGGAGCTGTTTTTT. Translating gives CASSPVVGGANTGELFF. This rearrangement joins TRBV4-3 to TRBJ2-2; perhaps TRBD2 as D (6 bases). The germline V gene encodes CDR1 LGHNA and CDR2 YSLEER. This CDR3 comprises 17 residues. V lost 4 bases, J lost 2 bases, and 17 bases lay in between.